This entry lists 28 T cell receptor beta chains sequenced from one sample in a study of cytomegalovirus exposure and HLA in healthy donors. PCR amplification relied on 60 Vbeta primers (plus 13 Jbeta primers). Produced via immunoSEQ multiplex PCR; TCRdb's table is partial and in-frame only. This table holds fewer than 200,000 clones, about 12% found once. The specimen was PBMCs. These receptors all stem from a man between 45 and 60 years old in good health and CMV-seropositive.

V and J are TRBV15 and TRBJ1-4; D gene ambiguous. The CDR3 has 18 amino acids. Deletions cut 1 base from V and 7 bases from J, with 22 bases between. From germline, CDR1 is LNHNV and CDR2 YYDKDF (reference sequence). Written as DNA, the CDR3 is TGTGCCACCAGCAGAGGTGGCCGCCCGAAGGGAGAGGGTGAAAAACTGTTTTTT. Residues: CATSRGGRPKGEGEKLFF.

This chain uses TRBV10-3 with TRBJ1-6; D is unclear. Germline lookup yields CDR1 ENHRY and CDR2 SYGVKD. The CDR3 extends over 14 amino acids. V was pared by 7 bases and J by 0 bases, with 7 bases between. The CDR3 region is CAITPSSYNSPLHF. The CDR3 bases are TGTGCCATCACCCCTAGCTCCTATAATTCACCCCTCCACTTT.

V gene TRBV15 combines with J gene TRBJ2-3, with 9 bases identical to TRBD1. Germline V gene sequence: CDR1 LNHNV, CDR2 YYDKDF (reference sequence). The CDR3 runs to 14 residues. With V trimmed by 4 bases and J by 3 bases, 2 bases remained unmatched. CDR3 bases: TGTGCCACCAGCACGGACAGGGGAACAGATACGCAGTATTTT. This encodes CATSTDRGTDTQYF. The full variable domain, completed using reference TRBV15 and TRBJ2-3, is DAMVIQNPRYQVTQFGKPVTLSCSQTLNHNVMYWYQQKSSQAPKLLFHYYDKDFNNEADTPDNFQSRRPNTSFCFLDIRSPGLGDTAMYLCATSTDRGTDTQYFGPGTRLTVL.

The chain uses TRBV6-5 and TRBJ1-2; 8 bases agree with TRBD1. Trimming cost V 6 bases and J 12 bases; bases outside gene matches: 9. Germline V gene data show CDR1 as MNHEY and CDR2 as SVGAGI. CDR3 length equals 12 residues. The CDR3 loop reads CASSRIMGQDTF. The DNA for the CDR3 is TGTGCCAGCAGCCGGATTATGGGACAGGACACCTTC.

This clone showed up just a few times. The CDR3 spells CASRSLGRGLNQPQHF. CDR3 DNA: TGTGCCAGTAGGAGCCTCGGAAGGGGGCTTAATCAGCCCCAGCATTTT. The chain employs TRBV19 and TRBJ1-5; 7 nucleotides line up with TRBD1. Trimming at V came to 6 bases and at J to 4 bases, leaving 12 bases not matched to a gene. CDR3 size: 16 residues. Germline CDR1 is LNHDA and CDR2 is SQIVND (reference sequence). The variable domain in full, completed from reference TRBV19 and TRBJ1-5, reads DGGITQSPKYLFRKEGQNVTLSCEQNLNHDAMYWYRQDPGQGLRLIYYSQIVNDFQKGDIAEGYSVSREKKESFPLTVTSAQKNPTAFYLCASRSLGRGLNQPQHFGDGTRLSIL.

This clone appeared a few times. The rearrangement uses TRBV28 and TRBJ1-2, with D possibly matching TRBD1 (5 bases). Trimming stripped 9 bases from V and 3 bases from J, with 8 bases between. This CDR3 has 11 amino acids. Germline assignment: CDR1 MDHEN and CDR2 SYDVKM. The DNA of the CDR3 is TGTGCCAGTGGCAGGGACTATGGCTACACCTTC. It encodes CASGRDYGYTF.

This clone came up a few times. The chain uses TRBV6-6 and TRBJ1-3, with unresolved D. Germline V gives CDR1 MNHNY, CDR2 SVGAGI (reference sequence). The CDR3 consists of 14 residues. The V end was cut by 2 bases, the J end by 1 base, with 6 bases between. The CDR3 region has the DNA TGTGCCAGCAGTTACGTGGCTTCTGGAAACACCATATATTTT. This codes for CASSYVASGNTIYF.

The chain combines TRBV2 with TRBJ2-3, with 9 positions matching TRBD2. J lost 6 bases, V lost 8 bases, and 6 bases had no gene match. Looked up from germline, CDR1 is SNHLY and CDR2 is FYNNEI. CDR3 length: 13 amino acids. The CDR3 loop reads CASWRGGGDTQYF. The CDR3 nucleotides read TGTGCCAGCTGGCGGGGGGGCGGGGATACGCAGTATTTT.

The chain couples TRBV4-3 to TRBJ2-1; a possible D gene is TRBD1 (6 bases). V dropped 0 bases and J dropped 8 bases, with 17 bases sitting between them. In germline, CDR1 is LGHNA, CDR2 YSLEER. The CDR3 covers 16 residues. CDR3 sequence: CASSQDFRGSVHEQFF. CDR3 DNA sequence: TGCGCCAGCAGCCAAGACTTCAGGGGATCCGTCCATGAGCAGTTCTTC.

This clone appeared a few times. The V and J genes are TRBV4-3 and TRBJ1-2, with TRBD1 as a possible D gene (6 bases). Germline lookup yields CDR1 LGHNA and CDR2 YSLEER. The CDR3 runs to 17 residues. The V end was cut by 4 bases, the J end by 3 bases, with 21 bases between. This CDR3 is CASSRGTGSGSHYGYTF. The CDR3 coding sequence is TGCGCCAGCAGCCGAGGAACAGGGTCAGGCTCCCACTATGGCTACACCTTC.

The chain couples TRBV5-6 to TRBJ2-5; 8 nucleotides match TRBD1. The CDR3 loop spans 14 amino acids. Looked up from germline, CDR1 is SGHDT and CDR2 is YYEEEE. V trimming: 4 bases; J trimming: 5 bases; junction bases outside the gene matches: 7. CDR3 protein: CASSPPGGWETQYF. In DNA form, the CDR3 reads TGTGCCAGCAGCCCTCCAGGGGGCTGGGAGACCCAGTACTTC. The complete variable domain, with remaining parts taken from reference TRBV5-6 and TRBJ2-5, reads DAGVTQSPTHLIKTRGQQVTLRCSPKSGHDTVSWYQQALGQGPQFIFQYYEEEERQRGNFPDRFSGHQFPNYSSELNVNALLLGDSALYLCASSPPGGWETQYFGPGTRLLVL.

The rearrangement joins TRBV19 to TRBJ1-5; no definite D call. The CDR3 sequence is 13 residues long. Per germline, CDR1 LNHDA and CDR2 SQIVND (reference sequence). V was cut by 5 bases and J by 7 bases, with 12 bases left in between. CDR3 amino acids: CASSSDWGQPQHF. The CDR3 coding sequence is TGTGCCAGTAGTTCGGACTGGGGACAGCCCCAGCATTTT.

This clone was counted a few times. The rearrangement uses TRBV6-6 and TRBJ1-2; no reliable D call. There are 13 residues in the CDR3. Germline-derived CDR1 and CDR2 are MNHNY and SVGAGI (reference sequence). V lost 6 bases and J lost 3, with 11 bases in between. The CDR3 is CASSPIGDYGYTF. The DNA of the CDR3 is TGTGCCAGCAGCCCGATCGGGGACTATGGCTACACCTTC.

This clone was counted a few times. CDR3 residues: CASSPKSGQSEAFF. CDR3 DNA sequence: TGTGCCAGCTCACCAAAGTCCGGACAGTCTGAAGCTTTCTTT. The chain joins TRBV18 to TRBJ1-1; D might be TRBD1 (6 bases). Trimming left V 2 bases short and J 6 bases short, with 13 bases between. The CDR3 extends over 14 amino acids. Germline CDR1 reads KGHSH; CDR2 reads LQKENI.

The rearrangement uses TRBV19 and TRBJ2-3; possible D gene TRBD2, 7 bases. This CDR3 is built from 15 residues. The germline CDR1 and CDR2 sequences are LNHDA and SQIVND (reference sequence). Trimming took 3 bases from V and 1 from J, leaving 11 bases between them. The CDR3 region has the DNA TGTGCCAGTAGTATCGCGGGGGCGGGCACAGATACGCAGTATTTT. Its protein product is CASSIAGAGTDTQYF.

This clone has just a few counts. The rearrangement uses TRBV6-1 and TRBJ2-3; TRBD1 aligns across 9 bases. This CDR3 is built from 14 residues. V lost 8 bases, J lost 2 bases, and 5 bases stayed unmatched. Per the germline V gene, CDR1 is MNHNS and CDR2 is SASEGT. The DNA for the CDR3 is TGTGCCAGCTCACGGGACAGGGACACAGATACGCAGTATTTT. Protein sequence: CASSRDRDTDTQYF.

The chain combines TRBV10-3 with TRBJ2-2; 7 bases align to TRBD2. The CDR3 sequence is 15 residues long. Germline V lookup: CDR1 ENHRY, CDR2 SYGVKD. J gave up 7 bases and V 6 bases, and 11 bases lay outside the gene matches. The CDR3 sequence: CAIRPGGNLGGELFF. For the CDR3, the DNA is TGTGCCATCAGGCCCGGGGGGAATCTTGGCGGGGAGCTGTTTTTT.

This clone came up a few times. The CDR3 bases are TGTGCCAGCAGCTTAGATCTAGGGGGCAAAACTGAAGCTTTCTTT. Protein sequence: CASSLDLGGKTEAFF. The J gene is TRBJ1-1, the V gene TRBV11-3, with 7 bases matching TRBD1. CDR1 is SGHNT, CDR2 YENEEA, per germline. The CDR3 runs to 15 residues. J was trimmed by 5 bases and V by 0 bases; bases with no gene match: 6.

This clone showed up just a few times. V gene TRBV11-1 combines with J gene TRBJ2-7; 7 bases agree with TRBD1. The CDR3 is 14 residues long. CDR1 SGHAT and CDR2 FQDESV come from the germline V gene (reference sequence). Losses at the gene ends were 1 base for V and 3 bases for J; bases not matched to a gene: 3. The DNA for the CDR3 is TGTGCCAGCAGCTTAGATCAGGGGGACTACGAGCAGTACTTC. This translates into CASSLDQGDYEQYF.

The sample holds a few counts of this clone. The genes are TRBV6-1 and TRBJ1-5; perhaps TRBD1 as D (5 bases). The CDR3 covers 14 residues. Germline V gene sequence: CDR1 MNHNS, CDR2 SASEGT. Trimming cost V 3 bases and J 0 bases, with 6 bases left between them. CDR3 nucleotides: TGTGCCAGCAGTGAGGGGGGTAGCAATCAGCCCCAGCATTTT. Its protein is CASSEGGSNQPQHF.

This clone was observed a few times. This chain uses TRBV5-4 with TRBJ1-1; D gene ambiguous. Germline assignment: CDR1 SGHNT and CDR2 YYREEE (reference sequence). This CDR3 comprises 13 residues. V gave up 4 bases and J gave up 0 bases, with 7 bases separating them. CDR3 protein: CASSPFLNTEAFF. The CDR3 nucleotides are TGTGCCAGCAGCCCCTTTTTGAACACTGAAGCTTTCTTT.

This clone was detected a few times. The chain links TRBV2 to TRBJ1-2; D not certain. This CDR3 has 13 amino acids. CDR1 and CDR2 (germline): SNHLY, FYNNEI. With 3 bases removed from V and 3 bases from J, the gap between germline ends came to 8 bases. The CDR3: CASSETRDYGYTF. CDR3 DNA: TGTGCCAGCAGTGAGACGAGGGACTATGGCTACACCTTC.

This clone was counted between two and nine times. The V gene is TRBV19, the J gene TRBJ1-4; maybe TRBD1 (5 bases). Germline V gene sequence: CDR1 LNHDA, CDR2 SQIVND (reference sequence). V shed 5 bases and J shed 8 bases, with 15 bases lying between them. This CDR3 region has 14 residues. CDR3 protein: CASSGPPRGEKLFF. DNA for the CDR3: TGTGCCAGTAGTGGCCCTCCCCGGGGGGAAAAACTGTTTTTT.

The table lists this clone with a few counts. The chain couples TRBV6-5 to TRBJ2-1; D may be TRBD1 (5 bases). Trimming removed 4 bases from V and 2 bases from J, with 15 bases in between. Germline assignment: CDR1 MNHEY and CDR2 SVGAGI. CDR3 length: 16 residues. The CDR3 here is CASSSPGIRPYNEQFF. In nucleotides, the CDR3 is TGTGCCAGCAGTTCCCCAGGGATCAGGCCCTACAATGAGCAGTTCTTC.

This sequence joins TRBV6-6 and TRBJ2-2, with 11 bases identical to TRBD2. Looked up from germline, CDR1 is MNHNY and CDR2 is SVGAGI (reference sequence). V lost 7 bases and J lost 2; bases outside the gene matches: 6. CDR3 length: 16 amino acids. The CDR3 DNA reads TGTGCCAGCACCTATAGCGGGGGGGCCAACACCGGGGAGCTGTTTTTT. Translated, it gives CASTYSGGANTGELFF.

The chain employs TRBV10-2 and TRBJ2-3; 10 bases line up with TRBD2. Germline CDR1 and CDR2: WSHSY and SAAADI. The CDR3 contains 15 residues. V gave up 5 bases and J gave up 5 bases; unmatched junction bases: 7. The CDR3 region is CASSRIAGGEDTQYF. Written as DNA, the CDR3 is TGCGCCAGCAGTCGCATAGCGGGAGGTGAAGATACGCAGTATTTT.

The chain employs TRBV5-1 and TRBJ2-5, with TRBD2 identical over 14 bases. CDR1 is SGHRS and CDR2 is YFSETQ in the germline V gene. Trimming cost V 5 bases and J 2 bases; bases outside gene matches: 8. CDR3 length equals 17 residues. Here the CDR3 DNA reads TGCGCCAGCAGAGGACTAGCGGGGGGCAAATCACAAGAGACCCAGTACTTC. Protein: CASRGLAGGKSQETQYF.

This clone was counted a few times. The DNA of the CDR3 is TGTGCCACCAGCAGAGGGGGGGGGAACACCGGGGAGCTGTTTTTT. It yields the protein CATSRGGGNTGELFF. The chain links TRBV15 to TRBJ2-2; 7 bases map to TRBD2. The CDR3 is 15 amino acids. V shed 1 base and J 1 base; nucleotides not matched to a gene: 0. The germline V gene encodes CDR1 LNHNV and CDR2 YYDKDF (reference sequence).